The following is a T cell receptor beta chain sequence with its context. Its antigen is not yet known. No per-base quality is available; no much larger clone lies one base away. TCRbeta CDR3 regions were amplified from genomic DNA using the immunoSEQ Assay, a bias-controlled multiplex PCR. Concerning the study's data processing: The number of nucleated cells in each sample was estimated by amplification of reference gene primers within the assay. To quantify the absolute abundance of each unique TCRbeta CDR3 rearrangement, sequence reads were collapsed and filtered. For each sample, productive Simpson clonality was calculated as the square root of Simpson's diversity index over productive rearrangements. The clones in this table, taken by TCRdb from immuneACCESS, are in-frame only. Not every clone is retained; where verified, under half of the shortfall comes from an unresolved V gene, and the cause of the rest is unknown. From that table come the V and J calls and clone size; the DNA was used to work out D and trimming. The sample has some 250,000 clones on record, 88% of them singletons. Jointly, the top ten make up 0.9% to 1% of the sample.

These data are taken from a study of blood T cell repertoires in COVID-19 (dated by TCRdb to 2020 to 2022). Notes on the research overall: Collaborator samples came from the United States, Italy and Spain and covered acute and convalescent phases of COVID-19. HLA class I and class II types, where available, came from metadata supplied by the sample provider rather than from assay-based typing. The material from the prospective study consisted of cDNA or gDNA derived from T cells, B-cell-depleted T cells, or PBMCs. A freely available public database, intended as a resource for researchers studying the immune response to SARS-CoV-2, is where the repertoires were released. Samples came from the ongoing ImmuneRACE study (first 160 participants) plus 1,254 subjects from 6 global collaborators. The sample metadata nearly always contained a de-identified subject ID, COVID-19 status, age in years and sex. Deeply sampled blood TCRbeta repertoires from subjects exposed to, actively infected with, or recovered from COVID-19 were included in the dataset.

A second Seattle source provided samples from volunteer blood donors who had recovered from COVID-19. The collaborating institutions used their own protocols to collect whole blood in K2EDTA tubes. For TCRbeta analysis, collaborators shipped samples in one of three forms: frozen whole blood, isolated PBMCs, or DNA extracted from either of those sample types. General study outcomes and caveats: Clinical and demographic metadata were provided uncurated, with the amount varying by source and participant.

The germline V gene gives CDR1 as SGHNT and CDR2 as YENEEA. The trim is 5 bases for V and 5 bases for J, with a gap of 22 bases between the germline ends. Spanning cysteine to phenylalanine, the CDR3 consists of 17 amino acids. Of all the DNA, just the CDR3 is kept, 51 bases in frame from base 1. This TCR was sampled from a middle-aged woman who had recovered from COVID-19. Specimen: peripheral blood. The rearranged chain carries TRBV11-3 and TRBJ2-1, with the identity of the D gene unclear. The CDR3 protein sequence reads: CASSPNPLAAQNNEQFF. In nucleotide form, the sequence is TGTGCCAGCAGCCCCAACCCGCTGGCGGCTCAGAACAATGAGCAGTTCTTC.